This T cell receptor (beta chain) was sequenced during a study of shared clonotypes between healthy human individuals. Naivety among CD8 cells was defined by CD45RO negativity and positive CCR7 selection, thereby excluding terminally differentiated effector memory CD45RA+ cells. The V end was cut by 1 base, the J end by 3 bases, with 10 bases between. The CDR3 spans 15 residues. In germline, CDR1 is MGHRA, CDR2 YSYEKL. Clones were read by immunoSEQ multiplex PCR, and TCRdb kept only the in-frame ones, dropping some. The repertoire holds approximately 600,000 clones, with about 95% as singletons. Notes on the study in general: Relative to clonotypes present in all four donors, those not shared had lower generation probabilities.

This clone was detected only a few times. What it recognizes is unknown. The sequenced sample was naive CD8+ T cells sorted from blood. The receptor was derived from a woman aged 25 to 39 in good health. This chain links TRBV4-1 with TRBJ1-5; D is perhaps TRBD1 (6 bases). Here the CDR3 reads CASSQGGQTNQPQHF. As DNA, the CDR3 is TGCGCCAGCAGCCAAGGAGGACAGACCAATCAGCCCCAGCATTTT.